This T cell receptor (beta chain) was observed in a study of blood T cell repertoires in COVID-19. Study details: From the United States, Italy and Spain came samples of acute and convalescent COVID-19. Nucleic acid was either cDNA or gDNA, and it came from T cells, B-cell-depleted T cells, or PBMCs.

Under the authors' procedure: Researchers report that nucleated cell counts were estimated from reference gene primer amplification. TCRdb's table, derived via immunoSEQ multiplex PCR, lists solely in-frame clones and lacks some. Clonal size and the V and J genes are those of that table, whereas D and trimming came from the DNA. Here the sample spans fewer than 300,000 clones, about 85% being singletons. The receptor comes from a human donor in a cohort sampled during active COVID-19. Sequenced input: peripheral blood.

This CDR3 reads CASSQTGAYGYTF. The CDR3 coding sequence is TGTGCCAGCAGCCAGACAGGGGCCTATGGCTACACCTTC. The chain joins TRBV3-1 (or the pseudogene TRBV3-2) to TRBJ1-2; 8 bases map to TRBD1. Germline V CDR1 and CDR2: LGHDT, YNNKEL (reference sequence). This CDR3 has 13 amino acids. V was clipped by 3 bases and J by 4 bases; unmatched bases: 1.